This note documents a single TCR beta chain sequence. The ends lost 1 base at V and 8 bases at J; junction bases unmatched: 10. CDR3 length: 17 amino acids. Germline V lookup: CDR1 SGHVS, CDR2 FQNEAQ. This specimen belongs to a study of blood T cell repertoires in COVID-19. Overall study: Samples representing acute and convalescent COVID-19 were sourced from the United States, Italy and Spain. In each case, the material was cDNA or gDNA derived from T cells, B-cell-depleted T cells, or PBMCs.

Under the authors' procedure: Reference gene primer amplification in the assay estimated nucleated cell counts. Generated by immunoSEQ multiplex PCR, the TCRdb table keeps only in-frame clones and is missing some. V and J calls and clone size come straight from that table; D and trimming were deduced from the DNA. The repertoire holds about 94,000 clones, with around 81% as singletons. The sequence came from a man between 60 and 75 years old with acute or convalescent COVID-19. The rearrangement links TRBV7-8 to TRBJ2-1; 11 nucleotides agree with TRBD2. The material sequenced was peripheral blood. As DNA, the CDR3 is TGTGCCAGCAGCTTAGGGGTTGGGACTAGCGGTCGTGATGAGCAGTTCTTC. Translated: CASSLGVGTSGRDEQFF.